The clone carrying this TCR beta chain was seen just once. Only in-frame clones appear in the TCRdb table, and some are missing; sequencing was by immunoSEQ multiplex PCR. Of 100,000 or so clones detected, just over 90% appear once; the ten largest clones hold 2.5%. The entry originates in a study of control samples from healthy donors and cancer patients. CDR1 is LNHNV, CDR2 YYDKDF, per germline (reference sequence). J gave up 10 bases and V 0 bases, and 13 bases lay outside the gene matches. The CDR3 length is 17 residues. The receptor comes from a woman younger than 35 in good health. The specimen sequenced was blood. The chain links TRBV15 to TRBJ2-1; 9 positions agree with TRBD1. The CDR3 here is CATSREEGTGTGREQFF. The CDR3 DNA reads TGTGCCACCAGCAGAGAGGAGGGGACAGGGACAGGGAGGGAGCAGTTCTTC.